The rows below give T cell receptor beta chains drawn from one sample of a study of a mutant IDH1 vaccine in newly diagnosed glioma. Data came from immunoSEQ multiplex PCR; TCRdb stores just in-frame clones and leaves some out. This table has around 25,000 clones, around 85% appearing once. For these TCRs, the target antigens are not known. The sample here was PBMCs, taken from a glioma patient whose treatment included an IDH1 peptide vaccine. All receptors come from a man aged 35 to 55 with glioma. Some clones in this sample may be carry-over from other donors' samples. The CDR3 runs from the conserved cysteine through the conserved F or W. D genes are given only for firm matches. The listing skips clone size in some rows; elsewhere it reads once, few, many or a size class.

CDR3 | DNA | V | D | J | size
CATSKEQGLANEKLFF | TGTGCCACCAGCAAAGAACAGGGTTTGGCTAATGAAAAACTGTTTTTT | TRBV15 | NA | TRBJ1-4 | once
CASSQISATVNSPLHF | TGCGCCAGCAGCCAAATCTCAGCGACAGTTAATTCACCCCTCCACTTT | TRBV4-1 | NA | TRBJ1-6 | NA
CSVGTYKAHGYTF | TGCAGCGTTGGGACGTACAAAGCCCATGGCTACACCTTC | TRBV29-1 | NA | TRBJ1-2 | NA
CASSEAQRGYTF | TGTGCCAGCAGTGAAGCACAACGTGGCTACACCTTC | TRBV2 | NA | TRBJ1-2 | NA
CASNRGGDSNQPQHF | TGTGCCAGCAACAGGGGTGGTGATAGCAATCAGCCCCAGCATTTT | TRBV6-1 | TRBD1 | TRBJ1-5 | NA
CASSLSPGIMSPYEQYF | TGTGCCAGCAGCCTGAGTCCCGGGATCATGTCTCCCTACGAGCAGTACTTC | TRBV5-6 | NA | TRBJ2-7 | NA
CASALQGGRSETQYF | TGTGCCAGTGCACTACAGGGGGGCAGGAGTGAGACCCAGTACTTC | TRBV2 | TRBD1 | TRBJ2-5 | NA
CASSREAGPLKNSPLHF | TGTGCCAGCAGCCGGGAGGCAGGGCCCCTAAAGAATTCACCCCTCCACTTT | TRBV5-8 | NA | TRBJ1-6 | NA
CASSIGGWDQPQHF | TGTGCCAGTAGTATAGGGGGGTGGGATCAGCCCCAGCATTTT | TRBV19 | NA | TRBJ1-5 | NA
CASSFSEVPEAFF | TGTGCCAGCAGCTTTTCAGAGGTCCCTGAAGCTTTCTTT | TRBV5-5 | NA | TRBJ1-1 | NA
CASSLVPGAHGYTF | TGTGCCAGCAGCTTAGTCCCAGGGGCCCATGGCTACACCTTC | TRBV7-8 | NA | TRBJ1-2 | NA
CAWSQSNYGYTF | TGTGCCTGGAGTCAGTCTAACTATGGCTACACCTTC | TRBV30 | NA | TRBJ1-2 | NA
CASSFGAGLYEQYF | TGTGCCAGCAGTTTCGGGGCAGGGTTGTACGAGCAGTACTTC | TRBV28 | NA | TRBJ2-7 | NA
CSVGSRGSMEAFF | TGCAGCGTTGGAAGCAGGGGGAGTATGGAAGCTTTCTTT | TRBV29-1 | TRBD1 | TRBJ1-1 | few
CSVAGRANYGYTF | TGCAGCGTTGCTGGCAGAGCTAACTATGGCTACACCTTC | TRBV29-1 | NA | TRBJ1-2 | NA
CASSRTGYNSPLHF | TGTGCCAGCAGCCGGACAGGATATAATTCACCCCTCCACTTT | TRBV27 | TRBD1 | TRBJ1-6 | NA
CASSRALGGSEQFF | TGTGCCAGCAGCCGAGCCCTTGGGGGCAGTGAGCAGTTCTTC | TRBV14 | NA | TRBJ2-1 | NA
CASSQAPNYGYTF | TGCGCCAGCAGCCAAGCACCTAACTATGGCTACACCTTC | TRBV4-3 | NA | TRBJ1-2 | NA
CASGQGANSNQPQHF | TGTGCCAGCGGACAGGGGGCGAATAGCAATCAGCCCCAGCATTTT | TRBV7-2 | TRBD1 | TRBJ1-5 | NA
CASSLGQGTEAFF | TGTGCCAGCTCACTGGGGCAGGGGACTGAAGCTTTCTTT | TRBV18 | NA | TRBJ1-1 | NA
CASSLGDRYGYTF | TGTGCCAGCAGCTTGGGGGACAGGTATGGCTACACCTTC | TRBV5-6 | TRBD1 | TRBJ1-2 | NA
CAIKELPYNEQFF | TGTGCCATCAAAGAGTTACCCTACAATGAGCAGTTCTTC | TRBV10-3 | NA | TRBJ2-1 | NA
CASNRGTRMNTEAFF | TGTGCCAGCAACAGGGGAACAAGGATGAACACTGAAGCTTTCTTT | TRBV11-2 | TRBD1 | TRBJ1-1 | NA
CASRSLKDYGYTF | TGTGCCAGCAGATCACTCAAGGACTATGGCTACACCTTC | TRBV6-6 | NA | TRBJ1-2 | NA
CASSRQGSSGANVLTF | TGTGCCAGTAGTAGGCAGGGGAGTTCTGGGGCCAACGTCCTGACTTTC | TRBV19 | NA | TRBJ2-6 | NA
CASSYSNRADSPLHF | TGTGCCAGCAGTTACTCTAACAGGGCGGATTCACCCCTCCACTTT | TRBV6-6 | NA | TRBJ1-6 | few
CASSSGTGGRYEQYF | TGCGCCAGCAGCAGCGGGACAGGGGGTAGGTACGAGCAGTACTTC | TRBV5-1 | TRBD1 | TRBJ2-7 | NA
CSGGGGAGYTQYF | TGCAGCGGTGGCGGGGGGGCCGGGTATACGCAGTATTTT | TRBV29-1 | TRBD2 | TRBJ2-3 | NA
CASSSGLAGISTDTQYF | TGTGCCAGCAGCTCGGGACTAGCGGGGATCAGCACAGATACGCAGTATTTT | TRBV5-5 | TRBD2 | TRBJ2-3 | NA
CASSWTGTAIESPLHF | TGTGCCAGCAGTTGGACAGGGACGGCCATAGAGTCACCCCTCCACTTT | TRBV27 | TRBD1 | TRBJ1-6 | few
CASSHRGPSVTGELFF | TGTGCCAGCAGCCACAGGGGCCCCTCTGTTACCGGGGAGCTGTTTTTT | TRBV25-1 | TRBD1 | TRBJ2-2 | NA
CASSRQGISTGELFF | TGTGCCAGCAGTCGACAGGGAATTAGCACCGGGGAGCTGTTTTTT | TRBV6-6 | TRBD1 | TRBJ2-2 | NA
CASTFPPGNEQFF | TGTGCCAGCACCTTTCCCCCGGGAAATGAGCAGTTCTTC | TRBV7-6 | NA | TRBJ2-1 | NA
CASSFSGTGINQPQHF | TGTGCCAGCAGTTTCTCCGGGACCGGAATCAATCAGCCCCAGCATTTT | TRBV2 | NA | TRBJ1-5 | NA
CASRPGESNTEAFF | TGCGCCAGCAGGCCCGGGGAGTCCAATACTGAAGCTTTCTTT | TRBV10-2 | NA | TRBJ1-1 | NA
CASCQRGGVSADTQYF | TGTGCCAGCTGCCAGCGGGGGGGAGTTTCCGCAGATACGCAGTATTTT | TRBV2 | TRBD2 | TRBJ2-3 | NA
CASRVDRRYNYGYTF | TGTGCCAGCCGAGTGGACAGGAGATATAACTATGGCTACACCTTC | TRBV6-1 | TRBD1 | TRBJ1-2 | NA
CASRPNPTVVAGPLPFAYEQYF | TGTGCCAGCAGGCCGAACCCGACCGTGGTAGCGGGGCCTCTTCCATTCGCCTACGAGCAGTACTTC | TRBV9 | TRBD2 | TRBJ2-7 | NA
CASSPTYSSYNEQFF | TGTGCCAGCAGTCCGACTTACAGCTCCTACAATGAGCAGTTCTTC | TRBV6-5 | NA | TRBJ2-1 | NA
CASSIVGPYEQYF | TGTGCCAGTAGTATAGTTGGCCCCTACGAGCAGTACTTC | TRBV19 | NA | TRBJ2-7 | NA
CASSLFSGDETQYF | TGTGCCAGCAGCTTATTTTCGGGGGACGAGACCCAGTACTTC | TRBV7-9 | NA | TRBJ2-5 | NA
CATRGGSAEAFF | TGTGCCACCAGGGGAGGATCCGCTGAAGCTTTCTTT | TRBV6-1 | NA | TRBJ1-1 | NA
CASLRDRGPRETQYF | TGTGCCAGCCTCCGGGACAGGGGGCCGCGGGAGACCCAGTACTTC | TRBV2 | TRBD1 | TRBJ2-5 | NA
CASSPYLSGGSTDTQYF | TGCGCCAGCAGCCCATACCTGAGCGGGGGGAGCACAGATACGCAGTATTTT | TRBV5-1 | TRBD2 | TRBJ2-3 | few
CAVGPGTGNQPQHF | TGTGCAGTGGGCCCCGGGACGGGAAATCAGCCCCAGCATTTT | TRBV30 | NA | TRBJ1-5 | NA
CAWSLGGVNTGELFF | TGTGCCTGGAGTTTAGGAGGGGTTAACACCGGGGAGCTGTTTTTT | TRBV30 | NA | TRBJ2-2 | few
CAISQDRAESLHF | TGTGCCATCAGTCAGGACAGGGCTGAGTCCCTCCACTTT | TRBV10-3 | TRBD1 | TRBJ1-6 | NA
CASSVAARRSSGNTIYF | TGTGCCAGCAGCGTAGCTGCCAGAAGAAGCTCTGGAAACACCATATATTTT | TRBV9 | NA | TRBJ1-3 | NA
CASSPRGNYGYTF | TGTGCCAGCAGTCCACGAGGCAACTATGGCTACACCTTC | TRBV7-2 | NA | TRBJ1-2 | NA